A single sample is the source of the 18 T cell receptor beta chains below, sequenced in a study of shared clonotypes between healthy human individuals. Only in-frame clones appear in the TCRdb table, and some are missing; sequencing was by immunoSEQ multiplex PCR. The sample contains millions of clones, approximately 94% of which appear only once. In the naive CD8 group, cells lacked CD45RO and were positively selected for CCR7, so terminally differentiated effector memory CD45RA+ cells were left out. The specimen was naive CD8+ T cells from PBMCs. The receptor source for this set is a man younger than 30 in good health. Some clones in this sample may be carry-over from other donors' samples.

This chain uses TRBV7-9 with TRBJ2-2, with 9 positions matching TRBD1. This CDR3 contains 17 residues. V was pared by 6 bases and J by 0 bases, with 8 bases of the junction left unmatched. CDR1 SEHNR and CDR2 FQNEAQ come from the germline V gene (reference sequence). CDR3 nucleotides: TGTGCCAGCAGTAAGTTGACAGGGGGAGCGAACACCGGGGAGCTGTTTTTT. It translates to CASSKLTGGANTGELFF.

V and J are TRBV7-2 and TRBJ2-1; TRBD2 matches at 9 bases. The CDR3 runs to 15 residues. Trimming at V came to 2 bases and at J to 15 bases, leaving 14 bases not matched to a gene. Germline V gene data show CDR1 as SGHTA and CDR2 as FQGNSA. Here the CDR3 DNA reads TGTGCCAGCAGCTTAAGGTTCCCTGCGGGAGGGCCTCCGTTCTTC. Amino acid sequence: CASSLRFPAGGPPFF.

The rearrangement links TRBV6-1 to TRBJ2-7; no firm D call. The CDR3 is 13 residues long. The germline V gene encodes CDR1 MNHNS and CDR2 SASEGT. V lost 7 bases, J lost 0 bases, and 10 bases lay in between. This CDR3 reads CASTDFPSYEQYF. The CDR3 DNA follows: TGTGCCAGCACTGACTTCCCCTCCTACGAGCAGTACTTC.

The rearrangement links TRBV19 to TRBJ2-1, with D possibly being TRBD2 (6 bases). Germline V gene data show CDR1 as LNHDA and CDR2 as SQIVND (reference sequence). The CDR3 has 15 amino acids. The V and J ends lost 6 bases and 0 bases respectively, with 12 bases between them. CDR3 bases: TGTGCCAGTAGCCCGGGGGTAAGCTCCTACAATGAGCAGTTCTTC. Amino acids: CASSPGVSSYNEQFF.

Turning to this clone: This sample includes further DNA sequences coding for the same CDR3. The chain uses TRBV27 and TRBJ2-2, with TRBD1 as a possible D gene (5 bases). In germline, CDR1 is MNHEY, CDR2 SMNVEV (reference sequence). The CDR3 spans 16 residues. Trimming took off 0 bases at V and 4 bases at J, with 12 bases between the two ends. The CDR3 spells CASSLSPGSGTGELFF. CDR3 nucleotide sequence: TGTGCCAGCAGTTTATCCCCAGGGTCAGGCACCGGGGAGCTGTTTTTT.

The sample holds one count of this clone. This rearrangement joins TRBV29-1 to TRBJ2-7; D is ambiguous. Germline lookup yields CDR1 SQVTM and CDR2 ANQGSEA. Trimming took 0 bases from V and 2 from J, leaving 14 bases between them. The CDR3 loop spans 15 amino acids. The chain's CDR3 is CSVEDGGPKAYEQYF. The CDR3 DNA sequence: TGCAGCGTTGAAGACGGCGGACCGAAAGCCTACGAGCAGTACTTC.

The chain recombines TRBV27 with TRBJ2-3; D call uncertain. Looked up from germline, CDR1 is MNHEY and CDR2 is SMNVEV (reference sequence). V lost 3 bases, J lost 3 bases, and 10 bases lay in between. There are 14 residues in the CDR3. The CDR3 DNA follows: TGTGCCAGCAGTTTGCGACAAATAACAGATACGCAGTATTTT. Protein sequence: CASSLRQITDTQYF.

Concerning this clone: This specimen includes other DNA sequences encoding the same CDR3. J is TRBJ2-2 and V is TRBV6-5, with D possibly TRBD1 on 6 matching bases. Germline V CDR1 and CDR2: MNHEY, SVGAGI. V was clipped by 6 bases and J by 4 bases, with 9 bases between them. This CDR3 is built from 13 residues. The CDR3 here is CASRTGRTGELFF. The CDR3 DNA reads as TGTGCCAGCAGGACAGGCCGCACCGGGGAGCTGTTTTTT.

V is TRBV6-1 and J is TRBJ2-3; D is perhaps TRBD2 (6 bases). Germline V lookup: CDR1 MNHNS, CDR2 SASEGT. Trimming took off 2 bases at V and 1 base at J, with 10 bases between the two ends. CDR3 length equals 15 residues. CDR3 amino acids: CASSERRGGTDTQYF. The CDR3 DNA reads as TGTGCCAGCAGTGAACGGAGGGGCGGCACAGATACGCAGTATTTT.

Concerning this clone: This sample also contains other DNA sequences that code for the same CDR3. The rearrangement uses TRBV6-5 and TRBJ2-7; a weak D match, TRBD1 (6 bases). The V and J ends lost 0 bases and 2 bases respectively, with 14 bases between them. Looked up from germline, CDR1 is MNHEY and CDR2 is SVGAGI. This CDR3 has 16 amino acids. CDR3 protein: CASSYSTGTRAYEQYF. The CDR3 DNA sequence: TGTGCCAGCAGTTACTCTACGGGGACACGAGCCTACGAGCAGTACTTC.

The chain carries TRBV29-1 and TRBJ2-3; D possibly corresponds to TRBD2 (6 bases). The ends were cut back, 6 bases at V and 2 bases at J, with 15 bases in the middle. Germline CDR1 is SQVTM and CDR2 is ANQGSEA. The CDR3 consists of 14 residues. The CDR3 loop is CSVEGLPNTDTQYF. CDR3 DNA sequence: TGCAGCGTGGAGGGACTTCCAAACACAGATACGCAGTATTTT.

J is TRBJ2-2 and V is TRBV27; maybe TRBD1 (6 bases). CDR1 and CDR2 from the germline V gene are MNHEY and SMNVEV (reference sequence). Trimming took 2 bases from V and 4 from J, leaving 8 bases between them. This CDR3 is 14 amino acids long. The CDR3 loop reads CASSLMDSTGELFF. The CDR3, as DNA: TGTGCCAGCAGTTTAATGGACAGCACCGGGGAGCTGTTTTTT.

This clone is a singleton in its sample. Other DNA sequences of this sample code for an identical CDR3. The chain has TRBV27 and TRBJ1-1, with no clear D. Looked up from germline, CDR1 is MNHEY and CDR2 is SMNVEV (reference sequence). This CDR3 has 15 residues. V was shortened by 0 bases and J by 2 bases, with 10 bases between the two germline ends. DNA for the CDR3: TGTGCCAGCAGTTTATCACCAGGACCAAACACTGAAGCTTTCTTT. It is translated as CASSLSPGPNTEAFF.

The rearrangement uses TRBV28 and TRBJ1-2, with 7 nucleotides matching TRBD1. The V gene end was trimmed by 5 bases and the J gene end by 8 bases; junction bases not matched to a gene: 8. The germline gives CDR1 MDHEN, CDR2 SYDVKM. The CDR3 has 13 residues. CDR3 nucleotides: TGTGCCAGCAGTACAGACAGGGTGGAGGGCTACACCTTC. It codes for CASSTDRVEGYTF.

The chain combines TRBV5-1 with TRBJ1-4; tentatively, D is TRBD1 (6 bases). Germline-derived CDR1 and CDR2 are SGHRS and YFSETQ. The length of the CDR3 is 15 residues. The germline V and J ends were trimmed by 2 bases and 2 bases, with 10 bases remaining between them. DNA for the CDR3: TGCGCCAGCAGCTTCTTTGGGGGCACTAATGAAAAACTGTTTTTT. Protein product: CASSFFGGTNEKLFF.

This clone was counted a few times. V usage is TRBV4-1 and J usage is TRBJ1-3; D uncertain. The CDR3 contains 15 residues. Trimming pared 0 bases from V and 3 bases from J, leaving 9 bases between. Germline V CDR1 and CDR2: MGHRA, YSYEKL. As DNA, the CDR3 is TGCGCCAGCAGCCAAGAAAACACAGTTGGAAACACCATATATTTT. Translated, it gives CASSQENTVGNTIYF.

The V and J genes are TRBV5-4 and TRBJ2-1, with 8 bases fitting TRBD2. CDR3 length equals 15 residues. The junction had 5 bases not matched to a gene; V was cut back by 1 base and J by 5 bases. Germline lookup yields CDR1 SGHNT and CDR2 YYREEE (reference sequence). This CDR3 reads CASSLKRERHNEQFF. The CDR3 DNA reads as TGTGCCAGCAGCTTGAAGCGGGAGCGACACAATGAGCAGTTCTTC.

The rearrangement links TRBV2 to TRBJ2-2; TRBD2 matches 8 bases. Germline V gene data show CDR1 as SNHLY and CDR2 as FYNNEI. V trimming: 11 bases; J trimming: 2 bases; junction bases outside the gene matches: 16. The CDR3 has 17 amino acids. DNA of the CDR3: TGTGCCTGGGGCGGGAGGCTTACAATCTCCAACACCGGGGAGCTGTTTTTT. It translates to CAWGGRLTISNTGELFF. The full variable domain, its missing parts supplied by reference TRBV2 and TRBJ2-2, is EPEVTQTPSHQVTQMGQEVILRCVPISNHLYFYWYRQILGQKVEFLVSFYNNEISEKSEIFDDQFSVERPDGSNFTLKIRSTKLEDSAMYFCAWGGRLTISNTGELFFGEGSRLTVL.